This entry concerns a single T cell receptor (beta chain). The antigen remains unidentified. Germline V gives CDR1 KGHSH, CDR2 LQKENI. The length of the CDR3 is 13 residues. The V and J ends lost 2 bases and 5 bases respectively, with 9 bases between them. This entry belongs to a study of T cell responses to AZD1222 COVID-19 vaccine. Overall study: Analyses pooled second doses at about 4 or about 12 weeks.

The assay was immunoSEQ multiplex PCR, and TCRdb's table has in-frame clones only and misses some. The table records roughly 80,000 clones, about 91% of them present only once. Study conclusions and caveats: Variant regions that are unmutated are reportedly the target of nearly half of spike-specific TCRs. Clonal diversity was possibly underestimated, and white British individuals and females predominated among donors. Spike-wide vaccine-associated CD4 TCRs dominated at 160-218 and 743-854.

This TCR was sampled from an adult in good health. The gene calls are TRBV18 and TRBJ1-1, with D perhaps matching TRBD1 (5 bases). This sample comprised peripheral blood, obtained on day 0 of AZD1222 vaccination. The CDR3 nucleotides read TGTGCCAGCTCACCAGGGGCAAGGACTGAAGCTTTCTTT. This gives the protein CASSPGARTEAFF.